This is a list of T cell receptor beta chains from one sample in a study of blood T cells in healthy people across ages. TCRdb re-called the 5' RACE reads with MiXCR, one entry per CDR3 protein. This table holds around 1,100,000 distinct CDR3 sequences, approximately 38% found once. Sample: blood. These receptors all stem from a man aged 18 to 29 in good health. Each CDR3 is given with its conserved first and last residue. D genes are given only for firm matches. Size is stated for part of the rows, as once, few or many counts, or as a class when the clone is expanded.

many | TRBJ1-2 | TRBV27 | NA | TGTGCCAGCAGTTTAACTCGCGGCACAGATGGCTACACCTTC | CASSLTRGTDGYTF
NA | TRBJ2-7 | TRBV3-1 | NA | TGTGCCAGCAGCCAAGCAACAGGGTTGGACGAGCAGTACTTC | CASSQATGLDEQYF
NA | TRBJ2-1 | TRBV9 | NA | TGTGCCAGCAGCGTCGACGGGACGCCCTACAATGAGCAGTTCTTC | CASSVDGTPYNEQFF
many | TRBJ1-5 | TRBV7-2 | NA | TGTGCCAGCAGCCCGAGGGGAGGACAGCCCCAGCATTTT | CASSPRGGQPQHF
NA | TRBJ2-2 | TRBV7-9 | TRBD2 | TGTGCCAGCCTTGATTCGGGAGGCGACACCGGGGAGCTGTTTTTT | CASLDSGGDTGELFF
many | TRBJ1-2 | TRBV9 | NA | TGTGCCAGCAGCACTCGCACGGGGGACTATGGCTACACCTTC | CASSTRTGDYGYTF
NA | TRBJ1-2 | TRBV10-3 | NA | TGTGCCAGCAGTGACTGGGTTGGCTACACCTTC | CASSDWVGYTF
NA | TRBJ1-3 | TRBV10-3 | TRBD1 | TGTGCCGTATCGGGACAGGGGGCAGCTGGAAACACCATATATTTT | CAVSGQGAAGNTIYF
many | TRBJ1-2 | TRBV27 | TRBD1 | TGTGCCAGCAGTGGCGCAGGGGGCGGAATGGGCTATGGCTACACCTTC | CASSGAGGGMGYGYTF
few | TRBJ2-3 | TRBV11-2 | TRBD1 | TGTGCCAGCAGCTTAGATCGCTGGGACAGGGAAGGCACAGATACGCAGTATTTT | CASSLDRWDREGTDTQYF
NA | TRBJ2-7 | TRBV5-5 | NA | TGTGCCAGCAGCTTGGCCCCACAGGGAACCTACGAGCAGTACTTC | CASSLAPQGTYEQYF
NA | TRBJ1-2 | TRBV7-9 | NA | TGTGCCAGCAGCTTAATCCAGGAACCCAACTATGGCTACACCTTC | CASSLIQEPNYGYTF
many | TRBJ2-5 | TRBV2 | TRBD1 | TGTGCCAGCAGTATGGACAGGGGTCAAGAGACCCAGTACTTC | CASSMDRGQETQYF
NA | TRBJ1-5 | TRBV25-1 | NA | TGTGCCAGCAGTGAGGGGGACTTTCAGCCCCAGCATTTT | CASSEGDFQPQHF
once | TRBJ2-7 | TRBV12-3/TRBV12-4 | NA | TGTGCCAGCAGTCCGACGACTGATTACGAGCAGTACTTC | CASSPTTDYEQYF
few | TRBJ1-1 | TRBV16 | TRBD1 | TGTGCCAGCAGCCAATTGATGGGACAGGGAACTGAAGCTTTCTTT | CASSQLMGQGTEAFF
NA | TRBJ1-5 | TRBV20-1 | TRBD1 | TGCAGTGCCCGACAGGGGACTCAGCCCCAGCATTTT | CSARQGTQPQHF
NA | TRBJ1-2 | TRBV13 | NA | TGTGCCAGCAGCTTGAGGGACGGCACTAACTATGGCTACACCTTC | CASSLRDGTNYGYTF
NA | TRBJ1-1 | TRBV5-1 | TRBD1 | TGCGCCAGCAGCTTGCTCCTACAGGGGCGTATCGGTGAAGCTTTCTTT | CASSLLLQGRIGEAFF